Below are 26 T cell receptor beta chains sequenced from a single sample in a study of blood T cell repertoires in COVID-19. The method was immunoSEQ multiplex PCR; TCRdb's version includes in-frame clones alone and lacks a portion of them. This sample has some 100,000 clones, with approximately 91% found just once. Specimen: peripheral blood. The receptors derive from a woman in her 70s with acute or convalescent COVID-19.

The chain is built from TRBV10-2 and TRBJ2-2, with D possibly matching TRBD1 (6 bases). CDR3 length: 12 amino acids. With 11 bases removed from V and 7 bases from J, the gap between germline ends came to 14 bases. Looked up from germline, CDR1 is WSHSY and CDR2 is SAAADI. CDR3 nucleotide sequence: TGCGCCTGTTCTCAGGGGAACGGGGAGCTGTTTTTT. Protein sequence: CACSQGNGELFF.

The rearrangement uses TRBV10-1 and TRBJ2-7; maybe TRBD2 (6 bases). The CDR3 sequence is 15 residues long. In germline, CDR1 is WNHNN, CDR2 SYGVQD (reference sequence). Trimming took 8 bases from V and 6 from J, leaving 23 bases between them. CDR3 sequence reads: CASARDWGGGSEQYF. The CDR3 nucleotides are TGCGCCAGCGCGCGGGATTGGGGTGGTGGCTCCGAGCAGTACTTC.

This chain connects TRBV29-1 to TRBJ2-5, with TRBD1 as a possible D gene (6 bases). Germline CDR1 and CDR2: SQVTM and ANQGSEA. This CDR3 has 13 amino acids. V was pared by 2 bases and J by 5 bases, with 12 bases between. The chain's CDR3 is CSVENRVGETQYF. DNA for the CDR3: TGCAGCGTTGAAAACAGGGTTGGGGAGACCCAGTACTTC.

The chain links TRBV28 to TRBJ1-2; D ambiguous. The CDR3 loop spans 13 amino acids. The germline V gene has CDR1 MDHEN and CDR2 SYDVKM. Trimming stripped 7 bases from V and 4 bases from J, with 13 bases between. CDR3 sequence: CASTGAPSYGYTF. The CDR3 DNA follows: TGTGCCAGCACGGGAGCCCCAAGCTATGGCTACACCTTC.

The chain is built from TRBV18 and TRBJ2-1; D gene ambiguous. V lost 1 base and J lost 10, with 11 bases in between. This CDR3 has 13 residues. In germline, CDR1 is KGHSH, CDR2 LQKENI. CDR3 DNA: TGTGCCAGCTCACCACGGGCAATTGGGGAGCAGTTCTTC. Its protein product is CASSPRAIGEQFF.

The V call is TRBV12-3 or TRBV12-4, the J call TRBJ2-7; the D gene is possibly TRBD2 (6 bases). This CDR3 comprises 13 residues. The V end was cut by 8 bases, the J end by 4 bases, with 15 bases between. CDR3 DNA sequence: TGTGCCAGCTCCGGGACTTCTGTTTACGAGCAGTACTTC. Protein: CASSGTSVYEQYF.

In its sample, this clone was seen a few times. The rearrangement links TRBV5-1 to TRBJ1-1; a possible D gene is TRBD1 (5 bases). Germline-derived CDR1 and CDR2 are SGHRS and YFSETQ. This CDR3 is built from 15 residues. V gave up 4 bases and J gave up 7 bases, with 20 bases separating them. Written as DNA, the CDR3 is TGCGCCAGCAGCCCCGAGGAGGGAGGGAGGGGTGAAGCTTTCTTT. Its translation: CASSPEEGGRGEAFF.

This clone appeared a single time. An end of the junction does not agree with germline; a read error may underlie this. The chain uses TRBV19 and TRBJ1-2, with 9 bases identical to TRBD1. CDR1 is LNHDA and CDR2 is SQIVND in the germline V gene (reference sequence). The length of the CDR3 is 14 residues. CDR3 DNA: TGTGCCAGTAGACTGGGACAGGGAAACTTTGGCTACACCTTC. The encoded protein is CASRLGQGNFGYTF.

The V and J genes are TRBV28 and TRBJ1-3, with D possibly being TRBD1 (6 bases). The germline V gene encodes CDR1 MDHEN and CDR2 SYDVKM. Trimming left V 1 base short and J 2 bases short, with 18 bases between. The CDR3 spans 18 residues. The CDR3 region is CASSLLGAGVGAGNTIYF. The DNA of the CDR3 is TGTGCCAGCAGTTTATTGGGGGCAGGTGTTGGTGCTGGAAACACCATATATTTT.

The rearrangement links TRBV10-3 to TRBJ1-1; weak D call: TRBD1 (5 bases). CDR3 length: 14 amino acids. V was trimmed by 9 bases and J by 1 base, leaving 15 bases between them. Germline CDR1 is ENHRY and CDR2 is SYGVKD. Here the CDR3 reads CAIRRNQGNTEAFF. CDR3 DNA sequence: TGTGCCATTAGAAGAAACCAGGGGAACACTGAAGCTTTCTTT.

The V gene is TRBV10-3, the J gene TRBJ2-2, with 8 bases matching TRBD1. Trimming at V came to 6 bases and at J to 5 bases, leaving 5 bases not matched to a gene. Germline CDR1 ENHRY, CDR2 SYGVKD. There are 14 residues in the CDR3. CDR3 nucleotide sequence: TGTGCCATCAGCAGGACAGGGCGGACCGGGGAGCTGTTTTTT. This sequence encodes CAISRTGRTGELFF.

The chain has TRBV15 and TRBJ1-4, with a tentative D call TRBD1 (5 bases). V was trimmed by 3 bases and J by 7 bases, leaving 15 bases between them. This CDR3 spans 15 amino acids. Germline CDR1 reads LNHNV; CDR2 reads YYDKDF (reference sequence). The CDR3 spells CATSRVGAVREKLFF. The CDR3 DNA reads as TGTGCCACCAGCAGGGTAGGGGCCGTTCGTGAAAAACTGTTTTTT.

The chain couples TRBV10-3 to TRBJ2-3; 10 bases are a match to TRBD2. The germline CDR1 and CDR2 sequences are ENHRY and SYGVKD. V trimming: 6 bases; J trimming: 1 base; junction bases outside the gene matches: 1. The CDR3 sequence is 14 residues long. CDR3 loop: CAISGTSGTDTQYF. As DNA, the CDR3 is TGTGCCATCAGCGGGACTAGCGGCACAGATACGCAGTATTTT.

The V call is TRBV12-3 or TRBV12-4, the J call TRBJ2-7; 8 bases are a match to TRBD1. Trimming removed 4 bases from V and 3 bases from J; junction bases left unmatched: 2. CDR3 size: 13 residues. CDR3 in amino acids: CASSSDRGYEQYF. The CDR3 nucleotides are TGTGCCAGCAGTTCCGACAGGGGCTACGAGCAGTACTTC.

The rearrangement joins TRBV3-1 (or the pseudogene TRBV3-2) to TRBJ1-4; D gene uncertain. V was clipped by 2 bases and J by 3 bases, with 10 bases between them. Germline V gene data show CDR1 as LGHDT and CDR2 as YNNKEL (reference sequence). The CDR3 is 15 residues long. The CDR3, as DNA: TGTGCCAGCAGCCAACCGGAAGAGGCTAATGAAAAACTGTTTTTT. Translation gives CASSQPEEANEKLFF.

J is TRBJ2-2 and V is TRBV5-1; D ambiguous. CDR1 is SGHRS and CDR2 is YFSETQ in the germline V gene. V was pared by 0 bases and J by 4 bases, with 13 bases between. The CDR3 length is 16 residues. CDR3 loop: CASSLELAASTGELFF. The CDR3 DNA reads TGCGCCAGCAGCTTGGAACTGGCGGCGAGCACCGGGGAGCTGTTTTTT.

The V and J genes are TRBV6-5 and TRBJ2-7; possibly TRBD1 for D (6 bases). V was trimmed by 6 bases and J by 6 bases, leaving 21 bases between them. There are 15 residues in the CDR3. CDR1 is MNHEY and CDR2 is SVGAGI in the germline V gene. The CDR3 DNA reads TGTGCCAGCAGGGGGTTTGAGACAGGCTCCCCCGAGCAGTACTTC. Translated: CASRGFETGSPEQYF.

The chain uses TRBV25-1 and TRBJ2-2; D might be TRBD2 (6 bases). In germline, CDR1 is MGHDK, CDR2 SYGVNS. The CDR3 covers 13 residues. The V end lost 6 bases, the J end lost 7 bases, and 12 bases lay between the germline ends. The CDR3 here is CASSGRWNGELFF. The CDR3 nucleotides are TGTGCCAGCAGCGGGAGATGGAACGGGGAGCTGTTTTTT.

The chain recombines TRBV9 with TRBJ1-5; TRBD1 might be the D (5 bases). CDR3 length: 15 residues. V was cut by 1 base and J by 6 bases, with 14 bases left in between. CDR1 SGDLS and CDR2 YYNGEE come from the germline V gene. CDR3: CASSVNGGRGQPQHF. CDR3 bases: TGTGCCAGCAGCGTAAACGGGGGACGGGGTCAGCCCCAGCATTTT. Full variable domain (remainder filled in from reference TRBV9 and TRBJ1-5): DSGVTQTPKHLITATGQRVTLRCSPRSGDLSVYWYQQSLDQGLQFLIQYYNGEERAKGNILERFSAQQFPDLHSELNLSSLELGDSALYFCASSVNGGRGQPQHFGDGTRLSIL.

The chain is built from TRBV2 and TRBJ2-3, with 16 positions matching TRBD2. Germline V gives CDR1 SNHLY, CDR2 FYNNEI. Trimming at V came to 6 bases and at J to 0 bases, leaving 9 bases not matched to a gene. CDR3 size: 19 residues. CDR3 bases: TGTGCCAGCAGCATGAGGGGACTAGCGGGGGGGAGAAGCACAGATACGCAGTATTTT. This translates into CASSMRGLAGGRSTDTQYF.

This clone was picked up one time. V gene TRBV5-6 combines with J gene TRBJ2-5; tentatively, D is TRBD1 (5 bases). The CDR3 extends over 13 amino acids. Trimming cost V 4 bases and J 5 bases, with 12 bases left between them. CDR1 SGHDT and CDR2 YYEEEE come from the germline V gene. CDR3 in DNA: TGTGCCAGCAGCACCAGGGTTTTGGAGACCCAGTACTTC. The encoded protein is CASSTRVLETQYF.

The chain combines TRBV6-2 or TRBV6-3 with TRBJ1-1; 7 bases are a match to TRBD1. V gave up 6 bases and J gave up 0 bases; unmatched junction bases: 10. The CDR3 sequence is 16 residues long. The germline V gene encodes CDR1 MNHEY and CDR2 SVGEGT. The CDR3, as DNA: TGTGCCAGCAGCCCAACACCGACAGGGTTGAACACTGAAGCTTTCTTT. Translation gives CASSPTPTGLNTEAFF.

The chain combines TRBV5-4 with TRBJ2-2; weak D call: TRBD1 (5 bases). Trimming shortened V by 1 base and J by 3 bases, and 16 bases separated the two germline ends. The length of the CDR3 is 17 residues. CDR1 is SGHNT, CDR2 YYREEE, per germline (reference sequence). The CDR3 coding sequence is TGTGCCAGCAGCTTGCTGCTTACGGCCAGGGACACCGGGGAGCTGTTTTTT. Translated: CASSLLLTARDTGELFF.

V gene TRBV5-1 combines with J gene TRBJ2-7; 9 positions agree with TRBD1. The trim removed 2 bases at V and 3 bases at J, leaving 3 bases unmatched. The CDR3 contains 14 residues. Germline V gene lookup returns CDR1 SGHRS and CDR2 YFSETQ. CDR3 in amino acids: CASSFPGQGYEQYF. For the CDR3, the DNA is TGCGCCAGCAGCTTCCCGGGACAGGGCTACGAGCAGTACTTC.

The V and J genes are TRBV7-9 and TRBJ1-2; 7 nucleotides align to TRBD1. In germline, CDR1 is SEHNR, CDR2 FQNEAQ (reference sequence). The CDR3 loop spans 16 amino acids. Trimming at V came to 7 bases and at J to 6 bases, leaving 17 bases not matched to a gene. For the CDR3, the DNA is TGTGCCAGCAACGCAAGGGATACACAGGGGAGCCATGGCTACACCTTC. Encoded protein: CASNARDTQGSHGYTF.

The gene calls are TRBV5-1 and TRBJ2-1; 15 bases are shared with TRBD2. Germline CDR1 is SGHRS and CDR2 is YFSETQ. The V segment lost 8 bases and the J segment 6 bases; nucleotides outside the gene matches: 6. The CDR3 has 15 residues. The CDR3 region is CASGLAGGLGNEQFF. The DNA for the CDR3 is TGCGCCAGTGGACTAGCGGGAGGGTTAGGCAATGAGCAGTTCTTC. Based on the CDR3 plus reference TRBV5-1 and TRBJ2-1, the full variable domain is KAGVTQTPRYLIKTRGQQVTLSCSPISGHRSVSWYQQTPGQGLQFLFEYFSETQRNKGNFPGRFSGRQFSNSRSEMNVSTLELGDSALYLCASGLAGGLGNEQFFGPGTRLTVL.